Each of the 10 T cell receptor beta chains below was sequenced from the same sample in a study of control samples from healthy donors and cancer patients. The assay was immunoSEQ multiplex PCR, and TCRdb's table has in-frame clones only and misses some. The data hold about 97,000 clones, with roughly 91% observed a single time. The sequenced material came from blood. Receptors originate from a man aged 25-40 years in good health.

V and J are TRBV7-2 and TRBJ2-3, with 9 nucleotides matching TRBD2. The germline V gene has CDR1 SGHTA and CDR2 FQGNSA. This CDR3 has 17 amino acids. V was clipped by 4 bases and J by 5 bases; unmatched bases: 13. For the CDR3, the DNA is TGTGCCAGCAGCTCCCCCGGGAGACTAGCGGAGAAAGATACGCAGTATTTT. This encodes CASSSPGRLAEKDTQYF.

This clone was observed a single time. The V call is TRBV7-9, the J call TRBJ2-1; TRBD1 aligns across 11 bases. Germline V lookup: CDR1 SEHNR, CDR2 FQNEAQ (reference sequence). V lost 4 bases, J lost 9 bases, and 11 bases stayed unmatched. This CDR3 has 16 amino acids. CDR3 in DNA: TGTGCCAGCAGCTCCAATCGCGGACAGGGGGCCAGTGAGCAGTTCTTC. It specifies CASSSNRGQGASEQFF.

V is TRBV11-3 and J is TRBJ2-1; D unresolved. Per the germline V gene, CDR1 is SGHNT and CDR2 is YENEEA. V was clipped by 6 bases and J by 7 bases, with 13 bases between them. This CDR3 has 13 amino acids. The CDR3 coding sequence is TGTGCCAGCAGTCACAAGCTCAAGAATGAGCAGTTCTTC. It specifies CASSHKLKNEQFF.

J is TRBJ1-4 and V is TRBV3-1 (or the pseudogene TRBV3-2); D remains unclear. The CDR3 covers 16 residues. Trimming left V 1 base short and J 6 bases short, with 15 bases between. CDR1 is LGHDT, CDR2 YNNKEL, per germline (reference sequence). DNA of the CDR3: TGTGCCAGCAGCCAAGGTACCGGATCCGGGTATGAAAAACTGTTTTTT. Protein sequence: CASSQGTGSGYEKLFF.

The V gene is TRBV29-1, the J gene TRBJ2-2, with 8 bases identical to TRBD2. CDR1 is SQVTM and CDR2 is ANQGSEA in the germline V gene. CDR3 size: 14 residues. V gave up 4 bases and J gave up 3 bases; unmatched junction bases: 4. CDR3 bases: TGCAGCGTTGGAAGCGGGAGAGACACCGGGGAGCTGTTTTTT. Protein: CSVGSGRDTGELFF.

The chain employs TRBV5-4 and TRBJ2-2; unclear D gene. V lost 7 bases, J lost 7 bases, and 20 bases lay in between. Germline loops: CDR1 SGHNT, CDR2 YYREEE (reference sequence). The CDR3 has 15 amino acids. The CDR3 loop is CASRHDRQRGGELFF. CDR3 DNA: TGTGCCAGCCGACATGATCGGCAGCGTGGCGGGGAGCTGTTTTTT.

The gene calls are TRBV19 and TRBJ1-2; the D is unclear. Germline values: CDR1 LNHDA, CDR2 SQIVND (reference sequence). V lost 3 bases, J lost 0 bases, and 14 bases lay in between. The CDR3 contains 16 residues. CDR3 residues: CASSMVPSAANYGYTF. CDR3 nucleotide sequence: TGTGCCAGTAGTATGGTACCATCGGCAGCTAACTATGGCTACACCTTC. Complete variable domain (other parts from reference TRBV19 and TRBJ1-2): DGGITQSPKYLFRKEGQNVTLSCEQNLNHDAMYWYRQDPGQGLRLIYYSQIVNDFQKGDIAEGYSVSREKKESFPLTVTSAQKNPTAFYLCASSMVPSAANYGYTFGSGTRLTVV.

This clone was counted a few times. The V and J genes are TRBV6-5 and TRBJ1-2, with TRBD1 identical over 7 bases. This CDR3 region has 13 residues. CDR1 and CDR2 from the germline V gene are MNHEY and SVGAGI. V lost 4 bases to trimming and J lost 8 bases; unmatched junction nucleotides: 7. The DNA of the CDR3 is TGTGCCAGCAGTTCGACAGGGAGAGAAGGCTACACCTTC. This sequence encodes CASSSTGREGYTF.

V and J are TRBV11-2 and TRBJ1-1; D perhaps matches TRBD1 (5 bases). Germline loops: CDR1 SGHAT, CDR2 FQNNGV. This CDR3 is 13 amino acids long. V was pared by 8 bases and J by 2 bases, with 12 bases between. The CDR3 sequence is CASGPDRNTEAFF. DNA for the CDR3: TGTGCCAGCGGGCCCGACAGAAACACTGAAGCTTTCTTT.

CDR3 bases: TGTGCCAGCGGGGACAGGGCGACATCCGGGGAGCTGTTTTTT. Translation gives CASGDRATSGELFF. This chain joins TRBV9 and TRBJ2-2; 9 bases are shared with TRBD1. With 7 bases clipped from V and 6 bases from J, the junction kept 7 bases outside the gene matches. CDR1 and CDR2 (germline): SGDLS, YYNGEE. This CDR3 is 14 amino acids long.